This passage covers 15 T cell receptor beta chains from one sample sequenced in a study of human T cells and chemical hapten exposure. Individual cDNA molecules had unique molecular identifiers attached to them by the library. TCRdb reanalysed the reads using MiXCR and keeps one entry per CDR3 protein. The sample records around 120,000 distinct CDR3 sequences, over 6.5% being singletons. Unfractionated whole blood yielded total RNA. Material for sequencing was whole blood. The source of these receptors is a human donor in good health. Some clones in this sample may be carry-over from other donors' samples.

This clonotype has a handful of counts. This chain connects TRBV29-1 to TRBJ2-7; 11 nucleotides agree with TRBD1. The ends lost 4 bases at V and 3 bases at J; junction bases unmatched: 8. The length of the CDR3 is 15 residues. Germline V gene sequence: CDR1 SQVTM, CDR2 ANQGSEA. The CDR3 nucleotides read TGCAGCGTTGTCGGAGGACAGGGGGCAAGCTACGAGCAGTACTTC. Protein: CSVVGGQGASYEQYF.

This clonotype has just a few counts. The chain recombines TRBV20-1 with TRBJ1-2; TRBD1 might be the D (6 bases). The V and J ends lost 5 bases and 5 bases respectively, with 24 bases between them. CDR1 and CDR2 (germline): DFQATT, SNEGSKA (reference sequence). The CDR3 is 16 residues long. The DNA for the CDR3 is TGCAGTGCTCCCGGGACAAGATTCAGCGGGGGTTATGGCTACACCTTC. This codes for CSAPGTRFSGGYGYTF.

The table lists this clonotype with a few counts. The J gene is TRBJ2-2, the V gene TRBV4-2; 8 nucleotides match TRBD2. The CDR3 spans 17 residues. Germline lookup yields CDR1 LGHNA and CDR2 YNFKEQ. V shed 0 bases, J shed 4 bases, and the junction held 7 bases outside the gene matches. The CDR3: CASSQDVASGSTGELFF. The CDR3 DNA follows: TGTGCCAGCAGCCAAGATGTCGCCAGCGGGAGCACCGGGGAGCTGTTTTTT.

This clonotype turned up a few times. The V call is TRBV28, the J call TRBJ2-7, with a weak D call TRBD1 (5 bases). The V and J ends lost 6 bases and 1 base respectively, with 19 bases between them. The germline V gene has CDR1 MDHEN and CDR2 SYDVKM. The CDR3 extends over 16 amino acids. For the CDR3, the DNA is TGTGCCAGCAGCCCTGGAGTTACAGGTCCTTCCTACGAGCAGTACTTC. Protein product: CASSPGVTGPSYEQYF.

This clonotype appeared a few times. The rearrangement uses TRBV5-5 and TRBJ1-1; D remains ambiguous. The CDR3 has 13 residues. The V gene's germline CDR1 is SGHKS and CDR2 YYEKEE (reference sequence). Trimming stripped 1 base from V and 0 bases from J, with 4 bases between. The CDR3 protein is CASSLYMNTEAFF. The CDR3 DNA is TGTGCCAGCAGCTTGTACATGAACACTGAAGCTTTCTTT.

In this sample, this clonotype turned up many times. The chain joins TRBV5-1 to TRBJ2-7; 9 bases are a match to TRBD2. With V trimmed by 4 bases and J by 0 bases, 5 bases remained unmatched. The V gene's germline CDR1 is SGHRS and CDR2 YFSETQ. CDR3 length equals 15 residues. CDR3 coding DNA: TGCGCCAGCAGCATCCGAGCGGGAGGCTCCTACGAGCAGTACTTC. It encodes CASSIRAGGSYEQYF. Full variable domain (missing parts from reference TRBV5-1 and TRBJ2-7): KAGVTQTPRYLIKTRGQQVTLSCSPISGHRSVSWYQQTPGQGLQFLFEYFSETQRNKGNFPGRFSGRQFSNSRSEMNVSTLELGDSALYLCASSIRAGGSYEQYFGPGTRLTVT.

Turning to this clonotype: Being one base from a much bigger clone, this may be a read error. The chain employs TRBV14 and TRBJ1-3; D uncertain. Germline V lookup: CDR1 SGHDN, CDR2 FVKESK. The V end was cut by 1 base, the J end by 6 bases, with 10 bases between. The CDR3 has 14 residues. The CDR3, as DNA: TGTGCCAGCAGCCAAGTGAGTCGAGAAAACACCATATATTTT. Translating gives CASSQVSRENTIYF.

This clonotype was counted a few times. V and J are TRBV25-1 and TRBJ1-6; no definite D call. Germline CDR1 MGHDK, CDR2 SYGVNS. The CDR3 covers 12 residues. V lost 1 base to trimming and J lost 7 bases, with 2 bases between them. CDR3 sequence (DNA): TGTGCCAGCAGTGAATCAAATTCACCCCTCCACTTT. Protein sequence: CASSESNSPLHF.

The chain carries TRBV20-1 and TRBJ2-6, with D unresolved. V was shortened by 1 base and J by 0 bases, with 7 bases between the two germline ends. In germline, CDR1 is DFQATT, CDR2 SNEGSKA (reference sequence). The CDR3 runs 15 residues. The chain's CDR3 is CSARVVISGANVLTF. The DNA for the CDR3 is TGCAGTGCTAGAGTGGTGATCTCTGGGGCCAACGTCCTGACTTTC.

There are a few counts of this clonotype. V is TRBV7-9 and J is TRBJ2-6; TRBD1 matches at 9 bases. The length of the CDR3 is 16 residues. The junction had 3 bases not matched to a gene; V was cut back by 6 bases and J by 0 bases. Germline V lookup: CDR1 SEHNR, CDR2 FQNEAQ (reference sequence). CDR3 DNA sequence: TGTGCCAGCAGACAGGGGGCTTTCTCTGGGGCCAACGTCCTGACTTTC. This encodes CASRQGAFSGANVLTF.

There are a few counts of this clonotype. The chain recombines TRBV10-3 with TRBJ1-2, with 11 positions matching TRBD1. Germline V lookup: CDR1 ENHRY, CDR2 SYGVKD. The ends lost 6 bases at V and 3 bases at J; junction bases unmatched: 3. This CDR3 spans 14 amino acids. The CDR3 loop is CAISQGQGDYGYTF. CDR3 DNA sequence: TGTGCCATCAGCCAGGGACAGGGGGACTATGGCTACACCTTC.

CDR3 in amino acids: CASSADGDPYEQFF. CDR3 DNA: TGTGCCAGCAGCGCGGACGGAGACCCCTATGAGCAGTTCTTC. V is TRBV9 and J is TRBJ2-1; D is ambiguous. The CDR3 is 14 residues long. Germline lookup yields CDR1 SGDLS and CDR2 YYNGEE. Trimming removed 3 bases from V and 8 bases from J, with 15 bases in between. Full variable domain (rest looked up from reference TRBV9 and TRBJ2-1): DSGVTQTPKHLITATGQRVTLRCSPRSGDLSVYWYQQSLDQGLQFLIQYYNGEERAKGNILERFSAQQFPDLHSELNLSSLELGDSALYFCASSADGDPYEQFFGPGTRLTVL.

This clonotype was observed at least ten times. V and J are TRBV20-1 and TRBJ2-5; D is unclear. CDR1 DFQATT and CDR2 SNEGSKA come from the germline V gene (reference sequence). The V end was cut by 2 bases, the J end by 1 base, with 17 bases between. This CDR3 spans 16 amino acids. CDR3 loop: CSARHRLLEPQETQYF. The CDR3 DNA sequence: TGCAGTGCTAGACATAGGTTGCTGGAACCCCAAGAGACCCAGTACTTC.

The chain has TRBV9 and TRBJ2-3; D remains ambiguous. The germline V gene encodes CDR1 SGDLS and CDR2 YYNGEE. The CDR3 sequence is 14 residues long. Trimming removed 1 base from V and 2 bases from J, with 8 bases in between. CDR3 in DNA: TGTGCCAGCAGCGTATTCGGCTTCACAGATACGCAGTATTTT. This codes for CASSVFGFTDTQYF.

This clonotype occurred a few times. The chain is built from TRBV20-1 and TRBJ2-1; either TRBD1 or TRBD2 may fit D (5 bases each). CDR1 and CDR2 from the germline V gene are DFQATT and SNEGSKA (reference sequence). The CDR3 contains 19 residues. V was clipped by 0 bases and J by 0 bases, with 21 bases between them. This chain's CDR3 is CSARDEGIGAKSSYNEQFF. CDR3 bases: TGCAGTGCTAGAGATGAGGGGATAGGGGCGAAAAGCTCCTACAATGAGCAGTTCTTC.